The 19 T cell receptor beta chains below were found in one sample sequenced in a study of monozygotic twins with cystic fibrosis. Assay: immunoSEQ multiplex PCR; the TCRdb copy retains only in-frame clones and omits some. The table lists roughly 24,000 clones, approximately 97% of them singletons, with 0.12% to 0.15% in the top ten. What was sequenced was blood. These receptors originate from a girl aged 5 to 17 with cystic fibrosis.

The V and J genes are TRBV19 and TRBJ2-7; D is unresolved. The CDR3 is 11 amino acids. Per the germline V gene, CDR1 is LNHDA and CDR2 is SQIVND (reference sequence). V was clipped by 7 bases and J by 0 bases, with 4 bases between them. The CDR3 DNA sequence: TGTGCCAGTACCGCCTCCTACGAGCAGTACTTC. This encodes CASTASYEQYF. The whole variable domain, filled in from reference TRBV19 and TRBJ2-7, reads DGGITQSPKYLFRKEGQNVTLSCEQNLNHDAMYWYRQDPGQGLRLIYYSQIVNDFQKGDIAEGYSVSREKKESFPLTVTSAQKNPTAFYLCASTASYEQYFGPGTRLTVT.

The DNA of the CDR3 is TGTGCCAGCAGTCTTAGACTACCTGTCACAGATACGCAGTATTTT. It specifies CASSLRLPVTDTQYF. The chain employs TRBV5-6 and TRBJ2-3; tentatively, D is TRBD2 (5 bases). Germline V gene sequence: CDR1 SGHDT, CDR2 YYEEEE. This CDR3 comprises 15 residues. Trimming took 5 bases from V and 2 from J, leaving 15 bases between them. Supplemented by reference TRBV5-6 and TRBJ2-3, the full variable domain reads DAGVTQSPTHLIKTRGQQVTLRCSPKSGHDTVSWYQQALGQGPQFIFQYYEEEERQRGNFPDRFSGHQFPNYSSELNVNALLLGDSALYLCASSLRLPVTDTQYFGPGTRLTVL.

This sequence joins TRBV7-9 and TRBJ1-2; 8 bases fit TRBD1. The CDR3 runs 17 residues. Germline assignment: CDR1 SEHNR and CDR2 FQNEAQ (reference sequence). J was trimmed by 4 bases and V by 0 bases; bases with no gene match: 10. The CDR3 loop is CASSLAAGGSRGYGYTF. The CDR3 nucleotides read TGTGCCAGCAGCTTAGCGGCAGGGGGCTCACGGGGCTATGGCTACACCTTC. The full variable domain, its missing parts supplied by reference TRBV7-9 and TRBJ1-2, is DTGVSQNPRHKITKRGQNVTFRCDPISEHNRLYWYRQTLGQGPEFLTYFQNEAQLEKSRLLSDRFSAERPKGSFSTLEIQRTEQGDSAMYLCASSLAAGGSRGYGYTFGSGTRLTVV.

This clone was detected once. This chain links TRBV5-6 with TRBJ1-2; TRBD1 matches 9 bases. Germline V gene lookup returns CDR1 SGHDT and CDR2 YYEEEE. This CDR3 has 15 residues. V was pared by 3 bases and J by 8 bases, with 11 bases of the junction left unmatched. The CDR3 protein is CASSSTGQGLGGYTF. In DNA, the CDR3 is TGTGCCAGCAGCTCGACGGGACAGGGCTTGGGGGGCTACACCTTC.

The chain joins TRBV28 to TRBJ2-7; D gene unclear. The CDR3 extends over 15 amino acids. Per germline, CDR1 MDHEN and CDR2 SYDVKM. V dropped 4 bases and J dropped 2 bases, with 15 bases sitting between them. CDR3 residues: CASSSTAIGPYEQYV. As DNA, the CDR3 is TGTGCCAGCAGTTCAACAGCTATCGGGCCCTACGAGCAGTACGTC.

This chain connects TRBV5-6 to TRBJ1-5; a possible D gene is TRBD1 (6 bases). From germline, CDR1 is SGHDT and CDR2 YYEEEE. This CDR3 has 14 amino acids. Trimming removed 4 bases from V and 0 bases from J, with 8 bases in between. CDR3 region: CASSQGPSNQPQHF. CDR3 sequence (DNA): TGTGCCAGCAGCCAGGGGCCTAGCAATCAGCCCCAGCATTTT.

The chain carries TRBV28 and TRBJ2-7; 12 nucleotides agree with TRBD2. Trimming took 7 bases from V and 5 from J; bases not matched to a gene: 9. CDR3 length equals 15 residues. Germline-derived CDR1 and CDR2 are MDHEN and SYDVKM. The CDR3 sequence: CASTMGLAGGDEQYF. The CDR3 nucleotides read TGTGCCAGCACCATGGGGCTAGCGGGAGGGGACGAGCAGTACTTC.

This clone has a handful of counts. This sequence joins TRBV19 and TRBJ2-5, with D uncertain. This CDR3 comprises 17 residues. The V and J ends lost 0 bases and 0 bases respectively, with 14 bases between them. Per germline, CDR1 LNHDA and CDR2 SQIVND (reference sequence). CDR3 loop: CASSIENGRPYQETQYF. CDR3 sequence (DNA): TGTGCCAGTAGTATAGAGAACGGCAGGCCGTACCAAGAGACCCAGTACTTC.

This chain links TRBV9 with TRBJ2-3; D unresolved. The germline gives CDR1 SGDLS, CDR2 YYNGEE. CDR3 size: 16 residues. Deletions cut 2 bases from V and 4 bases from J, with 17 bases between. Here the CDR3 reads CASSVGRAKISDTQYF. In DNA form, the CDR3 reads TGTGCCAGCAGCGTTGGTAGGGCGAAAATCTCAGATACGCAGTATTTT.

The chain links TRBV9 to TRBJ1-2, with 8 bases identical to TRBD1. Looked up from germline, CDR1 is SGDLS and CDR2 is YYNGEE. V was clipped by 3 bases and J by 7 bases; unmatched bases: 17. The CDR3 has 17 residues. CDR3 loop: CASSAQGAATPAAGYTF. CDR3 coding DNA: TGTGCCAGCAGCGCCCAGGGGGCCGCTACCCCAGCAGCTGGCTACACCTTC.

This chain joins TRBV6-5 and TRBJ2-1; D is unresolved. This CDR3 is built from 14 residues. Germline V gives CDR1 MNHEY, CDR2 SVGAGI. The ends were cut back, 3 bases at V and 0 bases at J, with 6 bases in the middle. Here the CDR3 DNA reads TGTGCCAGCAGTTATGATCGCTCCTACAATGAGCAGTTCTTC. Translation: CASSYDRSYNEQFF.

The chain combines TRBV7-6 with TRBJ1-1; 10 bases align to TRBD1. The CDR3 runs 15 residues. In germline, CDR1 is SGHVS, CDR2 FNYEAQ. Trimming cost V 4 bases and J 1 base; bases outside gene matches: 3. The CDR3 sequence: CASSSWDRGNTEAFF. In DNA form, the CDR3 reads TGTGCCAGCAGCTCCTGGGACAGGGGGAACACTGAAGCTTTCTTT.

The rearrangement joins TRBV10-3 to TRBJ1-4, with D possibly TRBD1 on 6 matching bases. Between the trimmed V and J ends, which lost 4 bases and 4 bases, there was a span of 13 bases. The CDR3 totals 15 residues. CDR1 and CDR2 from the germline V gene are ENHRY and SYGVKD. CDR3 nucleotides: TGTGCCATCAGTGGATCCGGGACAAGTAATGAAAAACTGTTTTTT. It specifies CAISGSGTSNEKLFF.

This chain joins TRBV29-1 and TRBJ1-2; D is undetermined. The ends were cut back, 3 bases at V and 8 bases at J, with 13 bases in the middle. This CDR3 comprises 12 residues. CDR1 is SQVTM, CDR2 ANQGSEA, per germline. The CDR3 sequence: CSVEAGSGGYTF. The CDR3 nucleotides read TGCAGCGTTGAGGCCGGGTCCGGCGGCTACACCTTC.

The chain carries TRBV6-5 and TRBJ1-1; perhaps TRBD1 as D (5 bases). V was clipped by 2 bases and J by 7 bases, with 11 bases between them. The CDR3 extends over 13 amino acids. Germline loops: CDR1 MNHEY, CDR2 SVGAGI. The CDR3 DNA sequence: TGTGCCAGCAGTTACGGCCGACAGCTTGAAGCTTTCTTT. Amino acid sequence: CASSYGRQLEAFF.

The chain combines TRBV29-1 with TRBJ2-7; D unresolved. CDR1 is SQVTM and CDR2 is ANQGSEA in the germline V gene. The CDR3 totals 12 residues. V lost 5 bases to trimming and J lost 0 bases, with 8 bases between them. CDR3 nucleotide sequence: TGCAGCGTTTTCCCCCCCTCCTACGAGCAGTACGTC. This codes for CSVFPPSYEQYV.

This clone showed up just once. J is TRBJ1-5 and V is TRBV6-5; TRBD1 agrees at 9 bases. Germline-derived CDR1 and CDR2 are MNHEY and SVGAGI. J was trimmed by 4 bases and V by 5 bases; bases with no gene match: 3. This CDR3 is 14 amino acids long. The CDR3 reads CASSRDRVNQPQHF. CDR3 in DNA: TGTGCCAGCAGTCGGGACAGGGTGAATCAGCCCCAGCATTTT.

The chain combines TRBV4-1 with TRBJ1-5; unclear D gene. Germline V lookup: CDR1 MGHRA, CDR2 YSYEKL. The CDR3 totals 19 residues. V was pared by 1 base and J by 6 bases, with 25 bases between. The CDR3 nucleotides are TGCGCCAGCAGCCAAGGGAGGCCAGGAAAGACTTTTTTCGGTCAGCCCCAGCATTTT. Its translation is CASSQGRPGKTFFGQPQHF.

The chain uses TRBV5-1 and TRBJ2-1; D perhaps matches TRBD2 (5 bases). The CDR3 is 16 residues long. Trimming took 6 bases from V and 0 from J, leaving 16 bases between them. Germline loops: CDR1 SGHRS, CDR2 YFSETQ. The DNA for the CDR3 is TGCGCCAGCACTCGGGGTCCCCCTGACTCCTACAATGAGCAGTTCTTC. Its protein product is CASTRGPPDSYNEQFF.